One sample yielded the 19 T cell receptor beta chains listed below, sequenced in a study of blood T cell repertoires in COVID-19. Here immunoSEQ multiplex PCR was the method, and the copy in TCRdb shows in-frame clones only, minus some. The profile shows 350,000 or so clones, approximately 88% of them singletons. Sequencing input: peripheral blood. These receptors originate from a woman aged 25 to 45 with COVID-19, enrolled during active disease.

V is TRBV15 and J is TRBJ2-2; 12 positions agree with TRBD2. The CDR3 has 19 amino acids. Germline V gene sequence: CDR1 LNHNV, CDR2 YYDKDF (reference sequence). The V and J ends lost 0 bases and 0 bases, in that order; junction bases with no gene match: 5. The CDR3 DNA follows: TGTGCCACCAGCAGAGATCAGACTAGCGGGGGCCCGAACACCGGGGAGCTGTTTTTT. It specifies CATSRDQTSGGPNTGELFF.

CDR3: CASSQSGVSRRGTEAFF. The CDR3 coding sequence is TGCGCCAGCAGTCAATCTGGCGTCTCCAGGAGGGGCACTGAAGCTTTCTTT. The rearrangement links TRBV23-1 to TRBJ1-1, with D possibly being TRBD1 (5 bases). TRBV23-1 is identified as an open reading frame with a role that is uncertain. Trimming removed 0 bases from V and 4 bases from J, with 18 bases in between. This CDR3 spans 17 amino acids.

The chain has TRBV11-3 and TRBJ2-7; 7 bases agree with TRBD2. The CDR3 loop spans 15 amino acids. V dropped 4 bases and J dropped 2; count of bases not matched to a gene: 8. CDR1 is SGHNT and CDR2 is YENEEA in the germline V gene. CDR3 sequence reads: CASSSVGTTTYEQYF. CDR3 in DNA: TGTGCCAGCAGCTCCGTAGGGACTACCACCTACGAGCAGTACTTC.

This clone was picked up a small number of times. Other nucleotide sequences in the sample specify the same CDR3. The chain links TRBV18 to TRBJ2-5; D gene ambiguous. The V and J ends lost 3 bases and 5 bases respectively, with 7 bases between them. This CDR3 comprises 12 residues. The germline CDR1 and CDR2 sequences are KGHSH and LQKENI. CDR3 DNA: TGTGCCAGCTCACCGGTTCGGGAGACCCAGTACTTC. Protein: CASSPVRETQYF. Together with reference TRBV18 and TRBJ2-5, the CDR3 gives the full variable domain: NAGVMQNPRHLVRRRGQEARLRCSPMKGHSHVYWYRQLPEEGLKFMVYLQKENIIDESGMPKERFSAEFPKEGPSILRIQQVVRGDSAAYFCASSPVRETQYFGPGTRLLVL.

This CDR3 is CASTAGGTTDTQYF. DNA for the CDR3: TGTGCCAGCACGGCCGGGGGGACCACAGATACGCAGTATTTT. This chain joins TRBV2 and TRBJ2-3; 7 bases match TRBD2. Germline V CDR1 and CDR2: SNHLY, FYNNEI. V trimming: 7 bases; J trimming: 2 bases; junction bases outside the gene matches: 6. The CDR3 extends over 14 amino acids.

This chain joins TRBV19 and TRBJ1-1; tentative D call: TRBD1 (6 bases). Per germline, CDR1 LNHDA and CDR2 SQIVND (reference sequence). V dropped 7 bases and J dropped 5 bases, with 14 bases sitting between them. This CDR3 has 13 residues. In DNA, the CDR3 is TGTGCCAGTACCAGGGGACATGGGACTGAAGCTTTCTTT. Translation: CASTRGHGTEAFF.

In nucleotides, the CDR3 is TGTGCCAGCAGCTTAATGGAGAATCAGCCCCAGCATTTT. Encoded protein: CASSLMENQPQHF. V is TRBV7-6 and J is TRBJ1-5; D not certain. The germline gives CDR1 SGHVS, CDR2 FNYEAQ. V gave up 2 bases and J gave up 4 bases, with 6 bases separating them. The CDR3 runs to 13 residues.

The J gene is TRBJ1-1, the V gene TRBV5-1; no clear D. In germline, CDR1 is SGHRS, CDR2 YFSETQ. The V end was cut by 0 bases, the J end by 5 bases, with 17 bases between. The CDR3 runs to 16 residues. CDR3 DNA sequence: TGCGCCAGCAGCTTGGAGCGCCCGGGTCGAGGGACTGAAGCTTTCTTT. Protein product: CASSLERPGRGTEAFF.

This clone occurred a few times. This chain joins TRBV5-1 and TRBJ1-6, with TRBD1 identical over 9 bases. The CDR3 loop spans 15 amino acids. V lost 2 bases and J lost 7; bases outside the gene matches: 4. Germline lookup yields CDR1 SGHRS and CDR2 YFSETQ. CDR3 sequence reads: CASSFRDRENSPLHF. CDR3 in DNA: TGCGCCAGCAGCTTCCGGGACAGGGAGAATTCACCCCTCCACTTT.

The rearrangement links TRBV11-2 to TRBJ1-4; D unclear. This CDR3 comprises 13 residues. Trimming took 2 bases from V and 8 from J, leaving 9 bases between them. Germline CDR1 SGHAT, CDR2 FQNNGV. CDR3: CASSLNSREKLFF. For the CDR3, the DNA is TGTGCCAGCAGCTTAAACAGCCGCGAAAAACTGTTTTTT. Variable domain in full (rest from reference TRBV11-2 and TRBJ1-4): EAGVAQSPRYKIIEKRQSVAFWCNPISGHATLYWYQQILGQGPKLLIQFQNNGVVDDSQLPKDRFSAERLKGVDSTLKIQPAKLEDSAVYLCASSLNSREKLFFGSGTQLSVL.

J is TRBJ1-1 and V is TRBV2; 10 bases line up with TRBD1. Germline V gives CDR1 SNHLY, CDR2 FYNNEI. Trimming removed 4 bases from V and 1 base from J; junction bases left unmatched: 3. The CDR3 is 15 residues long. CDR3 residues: CASSGDRGRNTEAFF. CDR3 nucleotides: TGTGCCAGCAGTGGGGACAGGGGCCGGAACACTGAAGCTTTCTTT.

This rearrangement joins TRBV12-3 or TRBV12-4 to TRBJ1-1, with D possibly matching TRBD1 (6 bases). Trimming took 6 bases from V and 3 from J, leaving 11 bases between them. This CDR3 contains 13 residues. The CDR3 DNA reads TGTGCCAGCAGGTTCACAGGGCACACTGAAGCTTTCTTT. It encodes CASRFTGHTEAFF.

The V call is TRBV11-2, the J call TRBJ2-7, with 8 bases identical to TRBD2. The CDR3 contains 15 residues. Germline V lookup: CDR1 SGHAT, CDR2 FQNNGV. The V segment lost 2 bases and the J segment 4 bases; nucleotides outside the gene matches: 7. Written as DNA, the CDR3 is TGTGCCAGCAGCTTACCCGGGACTAGTTCTTACGAGCAGTACTTC. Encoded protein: CASSLPGTSSYEQYF.

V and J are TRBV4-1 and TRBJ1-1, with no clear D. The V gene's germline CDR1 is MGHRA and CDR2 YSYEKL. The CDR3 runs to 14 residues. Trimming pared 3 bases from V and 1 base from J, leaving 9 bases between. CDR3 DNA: TGCGCCAGCAGCCATCGGGTGAGGAACACTGAAGCTTTCTTT. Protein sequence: CASSHRVRNTEAFF.

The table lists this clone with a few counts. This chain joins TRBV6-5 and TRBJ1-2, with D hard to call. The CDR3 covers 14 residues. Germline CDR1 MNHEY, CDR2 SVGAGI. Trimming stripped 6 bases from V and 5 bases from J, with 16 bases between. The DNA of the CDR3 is TGTGCCAGCAGCTCCCCGGGGAGGTCATATGGCTACACCTTC. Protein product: CASSSPGRSYGYTF.

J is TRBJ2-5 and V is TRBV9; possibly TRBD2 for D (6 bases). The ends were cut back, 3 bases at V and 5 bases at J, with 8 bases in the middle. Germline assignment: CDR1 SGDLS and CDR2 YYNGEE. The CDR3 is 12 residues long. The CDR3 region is CASSAEGETQYF. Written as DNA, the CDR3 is TGTGCCAGCAGCGCGGAGGGGGAGACCCAGTACTTC.

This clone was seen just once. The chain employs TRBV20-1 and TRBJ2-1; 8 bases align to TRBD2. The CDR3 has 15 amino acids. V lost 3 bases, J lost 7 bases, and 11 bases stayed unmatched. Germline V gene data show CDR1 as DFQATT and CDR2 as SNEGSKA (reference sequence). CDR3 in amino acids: CSASPGLDLKNEQFF. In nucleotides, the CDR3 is TGCAGTGCTAGTCCGGGACTAGATTTGAAGAATGAGCAGTTCTTC.

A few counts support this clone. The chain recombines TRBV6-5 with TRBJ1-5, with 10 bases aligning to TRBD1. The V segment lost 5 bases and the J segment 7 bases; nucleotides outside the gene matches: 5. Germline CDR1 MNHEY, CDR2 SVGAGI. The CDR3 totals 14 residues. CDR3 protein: CASSPGTGVQPQHF. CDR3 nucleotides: TGTGCCAGCAGTCCCGGGACAGGGGTACAGCCCCAGCATTTT.

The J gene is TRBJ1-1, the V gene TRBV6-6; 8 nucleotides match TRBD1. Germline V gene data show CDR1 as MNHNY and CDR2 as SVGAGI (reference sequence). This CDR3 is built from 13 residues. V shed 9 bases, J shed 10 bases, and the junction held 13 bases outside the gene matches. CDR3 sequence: CASRWGDRGRAFF. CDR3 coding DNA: TGTGCCAGTCGATGGGGTGACAGGGGAAGAGCTTTCTTT.